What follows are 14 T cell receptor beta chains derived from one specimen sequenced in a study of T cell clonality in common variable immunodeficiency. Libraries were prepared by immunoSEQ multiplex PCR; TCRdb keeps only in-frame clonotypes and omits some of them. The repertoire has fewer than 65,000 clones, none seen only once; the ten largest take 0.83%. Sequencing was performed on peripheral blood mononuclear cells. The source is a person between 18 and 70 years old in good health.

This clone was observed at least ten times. CDR3 DNA (partial): TGTGCCAGCAGCTTTCACAGAATTTACCAAGAGACC. Translating gives CASSFHRIYQET. The complete CDR3 protein is CASSFHRIYQETQYF. The V gene is TRBV5-6, the J gene TRBJ2-5; D is uncertain. With the read ending 3 residues before the CDR3 end, the germline J gene is used to fill in that end. Trimming stripped 2 bases from V and 0 bases from J, with 11 bases between. The V gene's germline CDR1 is SGHDT and CDR2 YYEEEE. The CDR3 is 15 residues long.

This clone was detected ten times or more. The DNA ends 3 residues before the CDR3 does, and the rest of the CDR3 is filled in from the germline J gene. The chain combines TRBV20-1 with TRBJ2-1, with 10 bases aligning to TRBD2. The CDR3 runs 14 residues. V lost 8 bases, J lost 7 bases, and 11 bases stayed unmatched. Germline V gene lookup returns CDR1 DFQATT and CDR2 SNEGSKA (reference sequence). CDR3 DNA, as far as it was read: TGCAGTACCCGGAGGTCTAGCGGGAGAAATGAG. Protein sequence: CSTRRSSGRNE. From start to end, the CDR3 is CSTRRSSGRNEQFF.

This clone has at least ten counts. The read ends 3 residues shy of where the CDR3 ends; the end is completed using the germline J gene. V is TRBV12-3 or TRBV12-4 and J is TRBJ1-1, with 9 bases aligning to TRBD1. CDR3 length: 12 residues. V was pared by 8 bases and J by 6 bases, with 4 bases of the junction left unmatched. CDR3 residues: CASGTGKSEAFF. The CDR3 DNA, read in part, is TGTGCCAGCGGGACAGGGAAGTCTGAA.

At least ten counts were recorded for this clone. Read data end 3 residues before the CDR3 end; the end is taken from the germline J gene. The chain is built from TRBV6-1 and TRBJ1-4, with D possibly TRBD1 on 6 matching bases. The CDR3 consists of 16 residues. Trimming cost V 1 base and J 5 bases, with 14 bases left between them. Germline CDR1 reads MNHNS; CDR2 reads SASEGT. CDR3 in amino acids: CASSEVSLRGNEKLFF. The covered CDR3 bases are TGTGCCAGCAGTGAAGTTTCTCTCAGGGGCAATGAAAAA.

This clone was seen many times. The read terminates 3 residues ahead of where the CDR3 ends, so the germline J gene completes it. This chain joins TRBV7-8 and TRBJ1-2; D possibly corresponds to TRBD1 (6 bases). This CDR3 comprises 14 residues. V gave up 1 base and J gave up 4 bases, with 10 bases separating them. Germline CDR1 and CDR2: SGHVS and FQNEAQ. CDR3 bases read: TGTGCCAGCAGCTTAGACAGGGCTGGCTATGGC. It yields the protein CASSLDRAGYG. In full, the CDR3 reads CASSLDRAGYGYTF.

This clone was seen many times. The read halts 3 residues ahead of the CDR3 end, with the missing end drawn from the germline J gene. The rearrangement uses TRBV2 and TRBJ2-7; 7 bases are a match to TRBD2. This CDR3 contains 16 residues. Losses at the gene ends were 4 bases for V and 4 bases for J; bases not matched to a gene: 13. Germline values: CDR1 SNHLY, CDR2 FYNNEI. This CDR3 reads CASSAPVAGASYEQYF. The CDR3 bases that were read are TGTGCCAGCAGTGCCCCGGTGGCGGGAGCGTCTTACGAG. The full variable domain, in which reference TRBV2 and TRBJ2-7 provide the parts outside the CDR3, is EPEVTQTPSHQVTQMGQEVILRCVPISNHLYFYWYRQILGQKVEFLVSFYNNEISEKSEIFDDQFSVERPDGSNFTLKIRSTKLEDSAMYFCASSAPVAGASYEQYFGPGTRLTVT.

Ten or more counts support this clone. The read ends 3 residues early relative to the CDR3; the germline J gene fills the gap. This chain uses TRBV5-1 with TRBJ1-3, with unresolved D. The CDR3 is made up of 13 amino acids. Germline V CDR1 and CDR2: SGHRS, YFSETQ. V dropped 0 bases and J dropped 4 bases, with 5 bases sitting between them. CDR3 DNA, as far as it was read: TGCGCCAGCAGCTTGGAAGCGGGAAACACC. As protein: CASSLEAGNT. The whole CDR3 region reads CASSLEAGNTIYF.

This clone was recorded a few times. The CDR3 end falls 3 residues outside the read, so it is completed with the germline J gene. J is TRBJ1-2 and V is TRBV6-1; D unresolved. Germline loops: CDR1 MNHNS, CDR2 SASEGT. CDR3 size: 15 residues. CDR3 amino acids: CASSESPLAVYDYTF. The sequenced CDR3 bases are TGTGCCAGCAGTGAATCCCCCTTAGCGGTCTACGAC.

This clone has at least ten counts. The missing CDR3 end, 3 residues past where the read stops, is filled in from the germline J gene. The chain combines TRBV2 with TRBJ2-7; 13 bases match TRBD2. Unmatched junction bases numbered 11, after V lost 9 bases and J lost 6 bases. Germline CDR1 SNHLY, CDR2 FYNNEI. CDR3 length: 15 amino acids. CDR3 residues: CASSGTSGIVGEQYF. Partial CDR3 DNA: TGTGCCAGTTCCGGGACTAGCGGGATTGTCGGCGAG.

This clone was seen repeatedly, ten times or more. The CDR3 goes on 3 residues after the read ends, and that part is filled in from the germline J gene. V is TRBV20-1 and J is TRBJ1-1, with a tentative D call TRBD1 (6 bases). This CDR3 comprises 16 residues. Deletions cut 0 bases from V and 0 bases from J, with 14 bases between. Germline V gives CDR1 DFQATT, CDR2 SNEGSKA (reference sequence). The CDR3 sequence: CSARDPITGMNTEAFF. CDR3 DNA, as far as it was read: TGCAGTGCTAGAGATCCCATCACAGGGATGAACACTGAA.

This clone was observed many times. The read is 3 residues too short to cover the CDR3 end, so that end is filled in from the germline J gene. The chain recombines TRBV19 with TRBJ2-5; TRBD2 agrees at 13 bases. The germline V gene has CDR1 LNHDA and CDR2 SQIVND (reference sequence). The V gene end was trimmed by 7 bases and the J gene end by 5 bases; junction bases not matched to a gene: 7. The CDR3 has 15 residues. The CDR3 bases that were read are TGTGCCAGTATGCGGACTAGCGGGGGCTTTGAGACC. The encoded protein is CASMRTSGGFET. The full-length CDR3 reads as CASMRTSGGFETQYF.

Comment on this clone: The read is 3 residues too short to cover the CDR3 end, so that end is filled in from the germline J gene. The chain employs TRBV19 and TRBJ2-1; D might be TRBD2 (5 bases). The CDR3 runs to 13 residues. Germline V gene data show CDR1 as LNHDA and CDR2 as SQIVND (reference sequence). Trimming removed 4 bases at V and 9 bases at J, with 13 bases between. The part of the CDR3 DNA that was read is TGTGCCAGTAGTAGGGCCTCTCGGGGTGAG. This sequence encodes CASSRASRGE. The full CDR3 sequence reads CASSRASRGEQFF.

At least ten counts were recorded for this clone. The sequenced part of the CDR3 DNA is TGCGCCAGCAGCCAAGATAGCGGGACAGGGGCAGGCGAG. Translated: CASSQDSGTGAGE. The CDR3 in full is CASSQDSGTGAGEQYF. The gene calls are TRBV4-1 and TRBJ2-7; 10 bases align to TRBD1. The DNA ends 3 residues before the CDR3 does, and the rest of the CDR3 is filled in from the germline J gene. Trimming cost V 0 bases and J 6 bases; bases outside gene matches: 8. CDR3 length equals 16 residues. CDR1 and CDR2 from the germline V gene are MGHRA and YSYEKL.

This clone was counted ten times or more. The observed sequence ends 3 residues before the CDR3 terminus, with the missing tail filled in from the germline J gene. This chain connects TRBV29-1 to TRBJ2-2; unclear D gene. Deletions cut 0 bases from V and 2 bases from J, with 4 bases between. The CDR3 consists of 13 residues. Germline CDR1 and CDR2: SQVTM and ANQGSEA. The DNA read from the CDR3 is TGCAGCGTTGAAGATAGCAACACCGGGGAG. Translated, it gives CSVEDSNTGE. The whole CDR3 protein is CSVEDSNTGELFF.